This entry features one TCR beta chain sequence. The antigen remains undetermined. This specimen belongs to a study of graft-versus-host responses after intestinal transplantation. The CDR3 extends over 17 amino acids. V was pared by 0 bases and J by 6 bases, with 17 bases between. Germline V gene lookup returns CDR1 LGHNA and CDR2 YNFKEQ. Assay used: immunoSEQ multiplex PCR; TCRdb lists only in-frame clones, some missing. The sample records about 97,000 clones, 91% being singletons. This chain connects TRBV4-2 to TRBJ2-2, with D tentatively TRBD2 (7 bases). The material was unstimulated CD4+ T cells sorted from spleen or lymph node cells, obtained before transplant. The TCR was taken from a human donor who was the organ donor for an intestinal transplant. In DNA, the CDR3 is TGTGCCAGCAGCCAAGATATGAGGGGGGGCCGGTCCGGGGAGCTGTTTTTT. Protein sequence: CASSQDMRGGRSGELFF.